Below, 13 T cell receptor beta chains from the same sample are listed, as sequenced in a study of cytomegalovirus exposure and HLA in healthy donors. Assay: immunoSEQ multiplex PCR; the TCRdb copy retains only in-frame clones and omits some. Among roughly 150,000 clones, roughly four fifths were seen once, and the ten largest hold approximately 30%. The sample consisted of PBMCs. Every receptor here comes from a young man in good health and CMV-seropositive.

The J gene is TRBJ2-7, the V gene TRBV18; TRBD2 matches at 14 bases. Germline trimming cut 4 bases from V and 6 bases from J; bases unmatched to any gene: 11. Germline CDR1 and CDR2: KGHSH and LQKENI. The CDR3 spans 17 residues. The CDR3 bases are TGTGCCAGCTCACAAAACCCCGGACTAGCGGGAGGTGCCGAGCAGTACTTC. Protein sequence: CASSQNPGLAGGAEQYF.

The J gene is TRBJ2-7, the V gene TRBV4-1, with 12 bases lining up with TRBD1. This CDR3 spans 17 amino acids. The germline gives CDR1 MGHRA, CDR2 YSYEKL. Trimming cost V 1 base and J 0 bases; bases outside gene matches: 4. The CDR3 nucleotides are TGCGCCAGCAGCCAAGCGGAGGGACAGGGGGCCTCCTACGAGCAGTACTTC. Translated: CASSQAEGQGASYEQYF.

This sequence joins TRBV5-4 and TRBJ1-2; D is perhaps TRBD1 (6 bases). The V end lost 4 bases, the J end lost 5 bases, and 12 bases lay between the germline ends. The germline gives CDR1 SGHNT, CDR2 YYREEE (reference sequence). CDR3 length equals 13 residues. The CDR3 sequence is CASSPRTAYGYTF. The CDR3 bases are TGTGCCAGCAGCCCCAGGACAGCTTATGGCTACACCTTC.

V is TRBV7-9 and J is TRBJ2-1; 11 bases fit TRBD1. The CDR3 is made up of 15 amino acids. The germline gives CDR1 SEHNR, CDR2 FQNEAQ (reference sequence). The J segment lost 7 bases and the V segment lost 1 base, leaving 3 bases of the junction unmatched. This CDR3 is CASSLEGTGGNEQFF. CDR3 in DNA: TGTGCCAGCAGCTTAGAAGGGACAGGGGGAAATGAGCAGTTCTTC.

The chain employs TRBV29-1 and TRBJ1-3, with TRBD1 matching 8 bases. CDR3 length: 13 amino acids. Trimming cost V 6 bases and J 4 bases; bases outside gene matches: 5. CDR1 is SQVTM and CDR2 is ANQGSEA in the germline V gene. CDR3 sequence: CSVQGARGNTIYF. CDR3 coding DNA: TGCAGCGTGCAGGGGGCCCGCGGAAACACCATATATTTT.

V is TRBV5-1 and J is TRBJ1-3; tentatively, D is TRBD1 (5 bases). This CDR3 is 15 amino acids long. Germline V gives CDR1 SGHRS, CDR2 YFSETQ. V was pared by 0 bases and J by 4 bases, with 11 bases between. The CDR3 region is CASSLEGQGGNTIYF. The CDR3, as DNA: TGCGCCAGCAGCTTGGAGGGGCAGGGAGGAAACACCATATATTTT.

The chain recombines TRBV30 with TRBJ2-7, with D possibly TRBD2 on 5 matching bases. The CDR3 consists of 13 residues. Trimming stripped 0 bases from V and 0 bases from J, with 6 bases between. Germline CDR1 GTSNPN, CDR2 SVGIG (reference sequence). CDR3 nucleotides: TGTGCCTGGAGTGTAGCGGCCTCCTACGAGCAGTACTTC. Translated, it gives CAWSVAASYEQYF. Based on the CDR3 plus reference TRBV30 and TRBJ2-7, the full variable domain is SQTIHQWPATLVQPVGSPLSLECTVEGTSNPNLYWYRQAAGRGLQLLFYSVGIGQISSEVPQNLSASRPQDRQFILSSKKLLLSDSGFYLCAWSVAASYEQYFGPGTRLTVT.

The chain has TRBV2 and TRBJ1-1; D possibly corresponds to TRBD1 (5 bases). V was clipped by 3 bases and J by 11 bases, with 16 bases between them. There are 13 residues in the CDR3. CDR1 is SNHLY, CDR2 FYNNEI, per germline. This CDR3 reads CASSDLDSPGAFF. The CDR3 DNA is TGTGCCAGCAGTGACCTAGACAGCCCGGGCGCTTTCTTT.

The chain has TRBV7-8 and TRBJ2-5; TRBD2 matches at 7 bases. V was clipped by 4 bases and J by 0 bases; unmatched bases: 11. The CDR3 extends over 17 amino acids. The germline gives CDR1 SGHVS, CDR2 FQNEAQ. In DNA form, the CDR3 reads TGTGCCAGCAGCTCTTCCCCGAGCGGGGCGTACCAAGAGACCCAGTACTTC. Residues: CASSSSPSGAYQETQYF.

The V gene is TRBV25-1, the J gene TRBJ2-5, with a tentative D call TRBD2 (7 bases). Germline assignment: CDR1 MGHDK and CDR2 SYGVNS. V dropped 7 bases and J dropped 1 base, with 13 bases sitting between them. CDR3 length equals 14 residues. Here the CDR3 reads CASMRGGSQETQYF. In nucleotides, the CDR3 is TGTGCCAGCATGAGGGGGGGGTCCCAAGAGACCCAGTACTTC.

The DNA for the CDR3 is TGCAGCGTTGATGCCCTTTTAGCGGGGGGGAACACCGGGGAGCTGTTTTTT. Translating gives CSVDALLAGGNTGELFF. The V call is TRBV29-1, the J call TRBJ2-2, with 10 bases aligning to TRBD2. Germline assignment: CDR1 SQVTM and CDR2 ANQGSEA. CDR3 length: 17 amino acids. V was clipped by 3 bases and J by 1 base; unmatched bases: 8.

The chain uses TRBV5-1 and TRBJ1-3; D may be TRBD1 (5 bases). Trimming took off 1 base at V and 0 bases at J, with 11 bases between the two ends. The germline gives CDR1 SGHRS, CDR2 YFSETQ. This CDR3 region has 16 residues. Here the CDR3 DNA reads TGCGCCAGCAGCTTGCAGGGTCTAAGCTCTGGAAACACCATATATTTT. Translation gives CASSLQGLSSGNTIYF.

This clone turned up a few times. The rearrangement joins TRBV11-3 to TRBJ2-3; 11 bases match TRBD2. Germline CDR1 is SGHNT and CDR2 is YENEEA. The CDR3 contains 17 residues. Unmatched junction bases numbered 9, after V lost 4 bases and J lost 3 bases. CDR3 nucleotide sequence: TGTGCCAGCAGCTCCCCCGTAGCGGGAGGGCCAACAGATACGCAGTATTTT. Protein: CASSSPVAGGPTDTQYF.